This T cell receptor beta chain originates from a study of OX40 agonist ivuxolimab in advanced cancers. Study-wide background: Among those enrolled, mean age was around 55 years (range roughly 20 to 79) and roughly 84% were male. Prior checkpoint blockade (anti-PD-1, anti-PD-L1 or anti-CTLA-4) was permitted; approximately 41% had it.

The trim removed 4 bases at V and 0 bases at J, leaving 6 bases unmatched. CDR3 length: 15 amino acids. Looked up from germline, CDR1 is SGDLS and CDR2 is YYNGEE. The study, taken as a whole, reports: On average, CD8+ T cells showed a greater number of expanded clones than CD4+.

Autoimmune disease history or systemic immunosuppression led to patient exclusion. About this clone: What it recognizes is unknown.

The table came from immunoSEQ multiplex PCR; TCRdb's copy has only in-frame clones and leaves some out. The data show about 45,000 clones, around 80% seen once. The J gene is TRBJ1-2, the V gene TRBV9; 7 bases agree with TRBD1. The material sequenced was CD4+ or CD8+ T cells sorted from blood, taken in a trial of the OX40 agonist ivuxolimab. The sequence was obtained from an adult with an advanced solid tumor such as melanoma, head and neck, liver or kidney cancer. CDR3: CASSPRDSANYGYTF. For the CDR3, the DNA is TGTGCCAGCAGCCCCCGGGACAGTGCTAACTATGGCTACACCTTC.